Described below is a single TCR beta chain sequence and its context. Clones were sequenced by immunoSEQ multiplex PCR, and TCRdb holds only the in-frame ones, with some missing. The sample holds 90,000 to 120,000 clones, 82% seen once. The data were taken from a study of PD-1 blockade in mismatch repair-deficient tumors. Study overall: Patients had approximately 13 mismatch repair-deficient cancer types and were previously treated and progressing.

V lost 4 bases to trimming and J lost 0 bases; unmatched junction nucleotides: 5. The CDR3 is 16 residues long. Germline CDR1 reads LNHDA; CDR2 reads SQIVND (reference sequence). The receptor's source is an adult with mismatch repair-deficient cancer. The chain carries TRBV19 and TRBJ2-5, with TRBD2 identical over 10 bases. The starting material was peripheral blood, obtained approximately 35 weeks after starting pembrolizumab. Here the CDR3 reads CASSTGLAVDQETQYF. The CDR3 nucleotides are TGTGCCAGTAGTACTGGACTAGCGGTCGACCAAGAGACCCAGTACTTC.